This is a list of T cell receptor beta chains from one sample in a study of response to subunit inactivated influenza vaccine. In TCRdb, the RT-PCR reads were re-called with MiXCR into one record per CDR3 protein. Of approximately 700,000 distinct CDR3 sequences in the sample, about 15% are singletons; the top ten hold around 10%. The material sequenced was PBMCs from blood, taken 12 days after vaccination. These receptors came from a man aged 45-65 years who received an inactivated influenza vaccine. Both conserved end residues are trimmed from each CDR3. D genes are given only for firm matches.

V	D	length	J	CDR3
TRBV6-2/TRBV6-3	NA	12	TRBJ2-3	ASSRGTATDTQY
TRBV5-6	NA	12	TRBJ1-6	ASSTGPVNSPLH
TRBV5-1	NA	15	TRBJ2-4	ASSLSDIGRTKNIQY
TRBV12-3/TRBV12-4	NA	14	TRBJ2-5	ASSLWAELGKETQY
TRBV29-1	TRBD2	13	TRBJ2-1	SVPPGGSNYNEQF
TRBV20-1	NA	12	TRBJ2-7	RAKSRPADHEQY
TRBV4-3	NA	13	TRBJ1-3	ASSQDLSSGNTIY
TRBV4-3	NA	14	TRBJ2-1	ASSQNSRGTYNEQF
TRBV11-1	NA	16	TRBJ2-7	ASSLAGGAGGFPYEQY
TRBV5-4	NA	13	TRBJ1-5	ASSLGGQVDQPQH
TRBV4-1	NA	11	TRBJ2-5	ASSQPYQETQY
TRBV5-1	NA	12	TRBJ1-1	ASSLGGHLPEAF
TRBV30	NA	13	TRBJ2-5	AWTPITGIQETQY
TRBV13	NA	12	TRBJ2-1	ASSLDLRGGEQF
TRBV27	TRBD1	13	TRBJ2-1	ASSPLTGVWNEQF
TRBV5-6	NA	13	TRBJ2-7	ASSLGQQSTYEQY
TRBV28	NA	12	TRBJ2-7	ASSSSGVTYEQY
TRBV20-1	TRBD2	15	TRBJ2-1	SAYPGTSGVPYNEQF
TRBV20-1	NA	13	TRBJ2-3	SVPPGTGATDTQY
TRBV20-1	NA	13	TRBJ1-4	SAYLGRVTNEKLF
TRBV29-1	NA	11	TRBJ2-3	SVEMQVTDTQY
TRBV19	NA	15	TRBJ1-2	ASQSSLGRSANYGYT
TRBV4-2	NA	14	TRBJ2-2	ASSQGDGLGTGELF
TRBV4-1	NA	20	TRBJ2-4	ASSQDRQSAGNNYLAKNIQY
TRBV7-2	NA	10	TRBJ2-1	ASSLTRDEQF
TRBV7-8	TRBD1	12	TRBJ2-7	ASSQDRRSYEQY
TRBV5-6	NA	13	TRBJ2-3	ASSLYGASTDTQY
TRBV18	NA	10	TRBJ2-5	ASSPIRETQY
TRBV5-1	TRBD2	17	TRBJ2-7	ASSLVAGGLDGSIYEQY
TRBV28	NA	10	TRBJ2-7	ASSRRIHEQY